This T cell receptor (beta chain) was found in a study of stem cell transplantation in POMP-related autoinflammatory disease. In the study overall: Impaired MHC class I-dependent CD8+ differentiation was hypothesized from defective thymoproteasomes.

Method: immunoSEQ multiplex PCR; TCRdb's copy keeps in-frame clones and lacks some. The table records around 10,000 clones, around 79% of them present only once. The CDR3 is 14 amino acids. After removal of 5 bases from V and 5 bases from J, the junction contained 3 bases not matched to a gene. CDR1 and CDR2 from the germline V gene are SGHTA and FQGTGA. The genes are TRBV7-3 and TRBJ2-5; TRBD2 matches at 12 bases. The TCR originated in a human patient with POMP-related autoinflammation and immune dysregulation (PRAID). Some T cells could come from the graft donor. This sample comprised CD4+ T cells from PBMCs, obtained after stem cell transplantation. The CDR3 here is CASSLAGGRETQYF. The CDR3, as DNA: TGTGCCAGCAGCCTAGCGGGAGGGCGGGAGACCCAGTACTTC.